The clone carrying this T cell receptor (beta chain) has at least ten counts. The data derive from a study of T cells in Graves' hyperthyroidism and ophthalmopathy. V gave up 6 bases and J gave up 7 bases, with 25 bases separating them. Germline lookup yields CDR1 MNHEY and CDR2 SMNVEV (reference sequence). The CDR3 is 16 residues long. Using RNA transcripts as the source, TCR beta CDR3 regions were amplified. HTBI primers were the set used in a first-round RT-PCR of the TCR CDR3. TCRdb reprocessed the multiplex PCR reads via MiXCR and lists one record per CDR3 protein. Of about 600,000 distinct CDR3 sequences listed, about a sixth are singletons.

This sequence joins TRBV27 and TRBJ2-7; D is perhaps TRBD2 (6 bases). The sample taken for sequencing was blood. The TCR was taken from a woman in her forties with Graves' ophthalmopathy. Written as DNA, the CDR3 is TGTGCCAGCAGGACTAACGCCGGGACTCCCCGGGGTGAGCAGTACTTC. Its translation: CASRTNAGTPRGEQYF.